Listed below are T cell receptor beta chains from one sample, sequenced in a study of T cell responses to AZD1222 COVID-19 vaccine. Generated by immunoSEQ multiplex PCR, the TCRdb table keeps only in-frame clones and is missing some. The sample lists around 130,000 clones; roughly 90% were seen once. The sample in question was peripheral blood, obtained 28 days after the second AZD1222 dose. These TCRs come from an adult who received the AZD1222 COVID-19 vaccine. Both conserved end residues are part of each CDR3. The D gene is left open where the match is weak. The listing skips clone size in some rows; elsewhere it reads once, few, many or a size class.

CDR3nt: TGTGCCAGCAGTTCCTACAGGGACACTGAAGCTTTCTTT
CDR3aa: CASSSYRDTEAFF
j_gene: TRBJ1-1
v_gene: TRBV6-5
d_gene: -
abundance: -

CDR3nt: TGTGCCAGCAGCCCTCCAGAAGTACAGGGCTACTATGGCTACACCTTC
CDR3aa: CASSPPEVQGYYGYTF
j_gene: TRBJ1-2
v_gene: TRBV5-4
d_gene: -
abundance: -

CDR3nt: TGTGCCAGCAGCTTGTCCGGGGGGTTCATGGAGCAGTACTTC
CDR3aa: CASSLSGGFMEQYF
j_gene: TRBJ2-7
v_gene: TRBV5-8
d_gene: TRBD2
abundance: -

CDR3nt: TGTGCCAGCAGGACTAGGACAGGGGGCGCAGGGTCACCCCTCCACTTT
CDR3aa: CASRTRTGGAGSPLHF
j_gene: TRBJ1-6
v_gene: TRBV28
d_gene: TRBD1
abundance: -

CDR3nt: TGTGCCAGCAGCCGGGCAGGAAACTATGGCTACACCTTC
CDR3aa: CASSRAGNYGYTF
j_gene: TRBJ1-2
v_gene: TRBV7-6
d_gene: -
abundance: -

CDR3nt: TGTGCCAGCAGCTTGAGGGGGTACACAGATACGCAGTATTTT
CDR3aa: CASSLRGYTDTQYF
j_gene: TRBJ2-3
v_gene: TRBV5-4
d_gene: -
abundance: -

CDR3nt: TGTGCCAGCAGCGAAGCCCGGACATCGGAGACCCAGTACTTC
CDR3aa: CASSEARTSETQYF
j_gene: TRBJ2-5
v_gene: TRBV7-9
d_gene: -
abundance: -

CDR3nt: TGTGCCACCGGGGGTAAGGGCGGGGCGCATGAGCAGTTCTTC
CDR3aa: CATGGKGGAHEQFF
j_gene: TRBJ2-1
v_gene: TRBV2
d_gene: -
abundance: -

CDR3nt: TGTGCCAGCGGGAAAACGACAGATGCGTTGGGTGGCTACACCTTC
CDR3aa: CASGKTTDALGGYTF
j_gene: TRBJ1-2
v_gene: TRBV2
d_gene: -
abundance: once

CDR3nt: TGTGCCAGCAGCCAAGGAACCTCGATTCTCCTCGGCACCGGGGAGCTGTTTTTT
CDR3aa: CASSQGTSILLGTGELFF
j_gene: TRBJ2-2
v_gene: TRBV14
d_gene: -
abundance: -

CDR3nt: TGTGCCAGCAGCCAACTAGCGGGAGGGTTAAGCCAAGAGACCCAGTACTTC
CDR3aa: CASSQLAGGLSQETQYF
j_gene: TRBJ2-5
v_gene: TRBV14
d_gene: TRBD2
abundance: -

CDR3nt: TGCGCCAGCAGCTTGGGGACAGGGAGGATGAACACTGAAGCTTTCTTT
CDR3aa: CASSLGTGRMNTEAFF
j_gene: TRBJ1-1
v_gene: TRBV5-1
d_gene: TRBD1
abundance: -

CDR3nt: TGTGCCAGCACTCAAGCCTACGACACAGATACGCAGTATTTT
CDR3aa: CASTQAYDTDTQYF
j_gene: TRBJ2-3
v_gene: TRBV2
d_gene: -
abundance: -

CDR3nt: TGTGCCAGCAGCATCACGGGGGGCTCTGGAAACACCATATATTTT
CDR3aa: CASSITGGSGNTIYF
j_gene: TRBJ1-3
v_gene: TRBV6-6
d_gene: -
abundance: -

CDR3nt: TGCGCCAGCAGTTTACAGAGTCTTATGAGAAACACCATATATTTT
CDR3aa: CASSLQSLMRNTIYF
j_gene: TRBJ1-3
v_gene: TRBV10-2
d_gene: -
abundance: -

CDR3nt: TGTGCCAGTACTAGCGCCAGAGGGTACAATGAGCAGTTCTTC
CDR3aa: CASTSARGYNEQFF
j_gene: TRBJ2-1
v_gene: TRBV7-8
d_gene: TRBD2
abundance: -

CDR3nt: TGTGCCACCTCTTCCGAAAACTATGGCTACACCTTC
CDR3aa: CATSSENYGYTF
j_gene: TRBJ1-2
v_gene: TRBV15
d_gene: -
abundance: -

CDR3nt: TGTGCCACCAGCAGAGATCCGGAGGGTACGCAGTATTTT
CDR3aa: CATSRDPEGTQYF
j_gene: TRBJ2-3
v_gene: TRBV15
d_gene: -
abundance: -

CDR3nt: TGTGCCAGCAGCTCCTGGAGCTCCTACGAGCAGTACTTC
CDR3aa: CASSSWSSYEQYF
j_gene: TRBJ2-7
v_gene: TRBV5-4
d_gene: -
abundance: -

CDR3nt: TGTGCCAGCAGCCGACACACTGAAGCTTTCTTT
CDR3aa: CASSRHTEAFF
j_gene: TRBJ1-1
v_gene: TRBV6-5
d_gene: -
abundance: -

CDR3nt: TGTGCCAGCAGCGCCGGGACAGGGGATGGCTACACCTTC
CDR3aa: CASSAGTGDGYTF
j_gene: TRBJ1-2
v_gene: TRBV5-4
d_gene: TRBD1
abundance: -

CDR3nt: TGTGCCAGCAGGGGGAATAATAATTCACCCCTCCACTTT
CDR3aa: CASRGNNNSPLHF
j_gene: TRBJ1-6
v_gene: TRBV6-6
d_gene: -
abundance: -

CDR3nt: TGTGCCAGCAGCCAAGCCGGACAGGTTAATCAGCCCCAGCATTTT
CDR3aa: CASSQAGQVNQPQHF
j_gene: TRBJ1-5
v_gene: TRBV3-1/TRBV3-2
d_gene: TRBD1
abundance: -

CDR3nt: TGCAGCCCGTGGACTACGGCGGGTGAGCAGTTCTTC
CDR3aa: CSPWTTAGEQFF
j_gene: TRBJ2-1
v_gene: TRBV29-1
d_gene: -
abundance: -

CDR3nt: TGTGCCAGTAGTGTTCGGGAATTTGAAGCTTTCTTT
CDR3aa: CASSVREFEAFF
j_gene: TRBJ1-1
v_gene: TRBV19
d_gene: -
abundance: -

CDR3nt: TGTGCCAGTAGTATAACTCCTTCGGGATCATTCTACGAGCAGTACTTC
CDR3aa: CASSITPSGSFYEQYF
j_gene: TRBJ2-7
v_gene: TRBV19
d_gene: -
abundance: -

CDR3nt: TGCGCCAGCAGTCAATCGTTAGGTTACAATGAGCAGTTCTTC
CDR3aa: CASSQSLGYNEQFF
j_gene: TRBJ2-1
v_gene: TRBV23-1
d_gene: -
abundance: -

CDR3nt: TGCGCCAGCAGCGCGGGGGGCCAGAACACCGGGGAGCTGTTTTTT
CDR3aa: CASSAGGQNTGELFF
j_gene: TRBJ2-2
v_gene: TRBV5-1
d_gene: TRBD2
abundance: -

CDR3nt: TGTGCCAGCAGCGTAGCCGCAGGAGGACACGAGCAGTACTTC
CDR3aa: CASSVAAGGHEQYF
j_gene: TRBJ2-7
v_gene: TRBV9
d_gene: -
abundance: -

CDR3nt: TGCGCCAGCAGCCAAGATCCTGCCAATGAGCAGTTCTTC
CDR3aa: CASSQDPANEQFF
j_gene: TRBJ2-1
v_gene: TRBV4-1
d_gene: -
abundance: -

CDR3nt: TGTGCCAGTACCTATCACGGGGATGGCTACACCTTC
CDR3aa: CASTYHGDGYTF
j_gene: TRBJ1-2
v_gene: TRBV19
d_gene: -
abundance: -

CDR3nt: TGTGCCAGCAGCCATAGGGATTATAATTCACCCCTCCACTTT
CDR3aa: CASSHRDYNSPLHF
j_gene: TRBJ1-6
v_gene: TRBV3-1/TRBV3-2
d_gene: -
abundance: -

CDR3nt: TGTGCCAGCAGCCCAAACCGCTTAAAAGAGCAGTTCTTC
CDR3aa: CASSPNRLKEQFF
j_gene: TRBJ2-1
v_gene: TRBV12-3/TRBV12-4
d_gene: -
abundance: -

CDR3nt: TGTGCCAGTAGTATGCTGGGGTTCGGGGAACATCAGCCCCAGCATTTT
CDR3aa: CASSMLGFGEHQPQHF
j_gene: TRBJ1-5
v_gene: TRBV19
d_gene: -
abundance: -

CDR3nt: TGTGCCAGTATTCCAGTCGGGGGCGGAAGCAATCAGCCCCAGCATTTT
CDR3aa: CASIPVGGGSNQPQHF
j_gene: TRBJ1-5
v_gene: TRBV19
d_gene: -
abundance: few

CDR3nt: TGTGCCAGCACCATTCTAACTAGCGGGAGTTACGGTGGCGCCGGGGAGCTGTTTTTT
CDR3aa: CASTILTSGSYGGAGELFF
j_gene: TRBJ2-2
v_gene: TRBV5-5
d_gene: TRBD2
abundance: -

CDR3nt: TGTGCCAGCAGTTATGCAGGGGGCGAGGGAGAGACCCAGTACTTC
CDR3aa: CASSYAGGEGETQYF
j_gene: TRBJ2-5
v_gene: TRBV6-2/TRBV6-3
d_gene: TRBD1
abundance: -

CDR3nt: TGTGCCAGCAGTCCCCGGCTTGGGCAGAAAGAGACCCAGTACTTC
CDR3aa: CASSPRLGQKETQYF
j_gene: TRBJ2-5
v_gene: TRBV27
d_gene: -
abundance: -

CDR3nt: TGTGCCGTCGAAAGGGCACAGAAATCGTACGAGCAGTACTTC
CDR3aa: CAVERAQKSYEQYF
j_gene: TRBJ2-7
v_gene: TRBV2
d_gene: -
abundance: -

CDR3nt: TGTGCCAGCAGTACTTCTTTTGAGCTGTTTTTT
CDR3aa: CASSTSFELFF
j_gene: TRBJ2-2
v_gene: TRBV11-2
d_gene: -
abundance: -

CDR3nt: TGTGCCAGCAGTGAAAGCACATTCGGATCCTACAATGAGCAGTTCTTC
CDR3aa: CASSESTFGSYNEQFF
j_gene: TRBJ2-1
v_gene: TRBV6-1
d_gene: -
abundance: -

CDR3nt: TGTGCCAGCAGACGTCCGCGGGGGGTCTCCTACAATGAGCAGTTCTTC
CDR3aa: CASRRPRGVSYNEQFF
j_gene: TRBJ2-1
v_gene: TRBV11-2
d_gene: TRBD2
abundance: -

CDR3nt: TGTGCCAGCTCACCACTCAAAGGGGGCTACGAGCAGTACTTC
CDR3aa: CASSPLKGGYEQYF
j_gene: TRBJ2-7
v_gene: TRBV18
d_gene: -
abundance: -

CDR3nt: TGTGCCAGCTCACTAGCCCCGAGACAGGAGGGAGTGAGGGACTATGGCTACACCTTC
CDR3aa: CASSLAPRQEGVRDYGYTF
j_gene: TRBJ1-2
v_gene: TRBV18
d_gene: -
abundance: -

CDR3nt: TGTGCCAGCAGCGAGTATAGCGGGGGTGACGAGCAGTACTTC
CDR3aa: CASSEYSGGDEQYF
j_gene: TRBJ2-7
v_gene: TRBV9
d_gene: TRBD2
abundance: -

CDR3nt: TGTGCCAGCAGCCCCCGCAGAGTTTTTAGCAATCAGCCCCAGCATTTT
CDR3aa: CASSPRRVFSNQPQHF
j_gene: TRBJ1-5
v_gene: TRBV7-8
d_gene: -
abundance: -

CDR3nt: TGCAGCGCACGACCGGGACAGGGGTCAGATACGCAGTATTTT
CDR3aa: CSARPGQGSDTQYF
j_gene: TRBJ2-3
v_gene: TRBV29-1
d_gene: TRBD1
abundance: -

CDR3nt: TGTGCCAGCTCTCCCTTGGTCGGGACAGGGGGAAAAAATGGCAATTCACCCCTCCACTTT
CDR3aa: CASSPLVGTGGKNGNSPLHF
j_gene: TRBJ1-6
v_gene: TRBV18
d_gene: TRBD1
abundance: once

CDR3nt: TGCGCCAGCAGCTTCTCAGCGAACACTGAAGCTTTCTTT
CDR3aa: CASSFSANTEAFF
j_gene: TRBJ1-1
v_gene: TRBV5-1
d_gene: -
abundance: -

CDR3nt: TGTGCCAGCAGCTCGGGCCTAGCGGGAGGCACAGATACGCAGTATTTT
CDR3aa: CASSSGLAGGTDTQYF
j_gene: TRBJ2-3
v_gene: TRBV7-9
d_gene: TRBD2
abundance: -

CDR3nt: TGTGCCAGCGAGGGGGTTGGCACTGAAGCTTTCTTT
CDR3aa: CASEGVGTEAFF
j_gene: TRBJ1-1
v_gene: TRBV9
d_gene: -
abundance: -

CDR3nt: TGCGCCAGCAGCTTGGGCAGCGGGTCTGAAGCTTTCTTT
CDR3aa: CASSLGSGSEAFF
j_gene: TRBJ1-1
v_gene: TRBV5-1
d_gene: -
abundance: -